A single sample gave rise to the 30 T cell receptor beta chains below, sequenced in a study of blood T cell repertoires in COVID-19. Using immunoSEQ multiplex PCR, the repertoire was profiled, and TCRdb retains in-frame clones only, with some absent. Among approximately 340,000 clones listed, more than 85% were seen once. The material sequenced was PBMCs or T cells enriched from blood (not recorded which). The receptor set was obtained from a woman aged 35 to 49 who had been exposed to COVID-19.

In its sample, this clone was seen a few times. This chain joins TRBV11-3 and TRBJ2-7, with D possibly being TRBD2 (6 bases). Between the trimmed V and J ends, which lost 5 bases and 6 bases, there was a span of 11 bases. The CDR3 extends over 12 amino acids. Germline V gene sequence: CDR1 SGHNT, CDR2 YENEEA. The CDR3 spells CASSALGGEQYF. The CDR3 nucleotides read TGTGCCAGCAGCGCCCTGGGGGGCGAGCAGTACTTC.

This sequence joins TRBV2 and TRBJ2-4, with 7 nucleotides matching TRBD2. Unmatched junction bases numbered 4, after V lost 6 bases and J lost 5 bases. Per germline, CDR1 SNHLY and CDR2 FYNNEI. The CDR3 runs to 13 residues. The CDR3 loop is CASSPRGENIQYF. In nucleotides, the CDR3 is TGTGCCAGCAGCCCCCGGGGGGAAAACATTCAGTACTTC.

The V gene is TRBV5-5, the J gene TRBJ1-2; no firm D call. V lost 3 bases to trimming and J lost 6 bases, with 18 bases between them. This CDR3 contains 15 residues. CDR1 and CDR2 from the germline V gene are SGHKS and YYEKEE (reference sequence). The CDR3 DNA is TGTGCCAGCAGCTCATACACAGCTCTAAGAGATGGCTACACCTTC. It is translated as CASSSYTALRDGYTF.

CDR3 sequence reads: CAWGTSRTGIRQPQHF. In DNA, the CDR3 is TGTGCCTGGGGAACGTCCAGGACAGGGATTCGGCAGCCCCAGCATTTT. V is TRBV30 and J is TRBJ1-5, with 8 bases fitting TRBD1. V trimming: 5 bases; J trimming: 7 bases; junction bases outside the gene matches: 16. The CDR3 length is 16 residues. CDR1 and CDR2 (germline): GTSNPN, SVGIG (reference sequence).

The V call is TRBV6-5, the J call TRBJ1-1, with TRBD1 identical over 7 bases. V dropped 2 bases and J dropped 5; count of bases not matched to a gene: 8. Germline V CDR1 and CDR2: MNHEY, SVGAGI. The length of the CDR3 is 15 residues. CDR3 amino acids: CASSYELGGSTEAFF. In DNA, the CDR3 is TGTGCCAGCAGTTACGAACTAGGGGGCTCGACTGAAGCTTTCTTT.

The rearrangement uses TRBV5-8 and TRBJ1-2, with TRBD1 matching 8 bases. The V segment lost 0 bases and the J segment 2 bases; nucleotides outside the gene matches: 9. Germline CDR1 and CDR2: SGHTS and YDEGEE. The CDR3 loop spans 17 amino acids. The CDR3 nucleotides are TGTGCCAGCAGCTTGGCCATACTACCAGGGGGCAACTATGGCTACACCTTC. Its translation is CASSLAILPGGNYGYTF.

The CDR3 is CASSQGQRGGLGTQYF. DNA of the CDR3: TGTGCCAGCAGCCAAGGGCAACGGGGGGGCCTCGGGACGCAGTATTTT. The rearrangement links TRBV3-1 (or the pseudogene TRBV3-2) to TRBJ2-3; 8 bases line up with TRBD2. Trimming at V came to 1 base and at J to 9 bases, leaving 12 bases not matched to a gene. Germline V gene sequence: CDR1 LGHDT, CDR2 YNNKEL (reference sequence). This CDR3 contains 16 residues.

The chain is built from TRBV29-1 and TRBJ1-2, with 8 bases fitting TRBD1. This CDR3 is 12 amino acids long. The V and J ends lost 6 bases and 4 bases, in that order; junction bases with no gene match: 4. Germline-derived CDR1 and CDR2 are SQVTM and ANQGSEA. CDR3 residues: CSVPGQVYGYTF. For the CDR3, the DNA is TGCAGCGTCCCGGGACAGGTCTATGGCTACACCTTC.

The rearrangement uses TRBV7-9 and TRBJ2-1; 9 nucleotides agree with TRBD2. The CDR3 extends over 17 amino acids. In germline, CDR1 is SEHNR, CDR2 FQNEAQ (reference sequence). The junction had 6 bases not matched to a gene; V was cut back by 1 base and J by 2 bases. The CDR3 coding sequence is TGTGCCAGCAGCTTAGTTTCCGGGACTAGCACCTACAATGAGCAGTTCTTC. It encodes CASSLVSGTSTYNEQFF.

The J gene is TRBJ2-5, the V gene TRBV4-3, with 7 bases identical to TRBD2. The CDR3 is 16 residues long. Germline V gene lookup returns CDR1 LGHNA and CDR2 YSLEER. V trimming: 4 bases; J trimming: 5 bases; junction bases outside the gene matches: 13. The CDR3 DNA reads TGCGCCAGCAGCCGGGAATTCCAGGGAGGGCGGGAGACCCAGTACTTC. It yields the protein CASSREFQGGRETQYF.

This clone was counted once. V and J are TRBV19 and TRBJ1-2, with TRBD1 identical over 7 bases. CDR1 is LNHDA, CDR2 SQIVND, per germline (reference sequence). This CDR3 comprises 14 residues. After removal of 3 bases from V and 7 bases from J, the junction contained 8 bases not matched to a gene. CDR3 coding DNA: TGTGCCAGTAGTATTGCGAAGGGGGCTGTTGGCTACACCTTC. Encoded protein: CASSIAKGAVGYTF.

V gene TRBV7-9 combines with J gene TRBJ2-7; 10 bases line up with TRBD1. CDR3 length: 14 residues. Germline V gene sequence: CDR1 SEHNR, CDR2 FQNEAQ (reference sequence). V was pared by 3 bases and J by 2 bases, with 1 base of the junction left unmatched. The CDR3 nucleotides are TGTGCCAGCAGCTTGGGGACAGGGGCCTACGAGCAGTACTTC. This codes for CASSLGTGAYEQYF.

This rearrangement joins TRBV11-3 to TRBJ2-5; TRBD2 matches 8 bases. Unmatched junction bases numbered 7, after V lost 5 bases and J lost 2 bases. The germline gives CDR1 SGHNT, CDR2 YENEEA. The length of the CDR3 is 15 residues. The CDR3 loop reads CASSRRTSIQETQYF. In nucleotides, the CDR3 is TGTGCCAGCAGCCGGCGGACTAGCATTCAAGAGACCCAGTACTTC. The full variable domain, rest sourced from reference TRBV11-3 and TRBJ2-5, is EAGVVQSPRYKIIEKKQPVAFWCNPISGHNTLYWYLQNLGQGPELLIRYENEEAVDDSQLPKDRFSAERLKGVDSTLKIQPAELGDSAVYLCASSRRTSIQETQYFGPGTRLLVL.

J is TRBJ1-5 and V is TRBV19, with 10 nucleotides matching TRBD1. The CDR3 contains 20 residues. Germline loops: CDR1 LNHDA, CDR2 SQIVND (reference sequence). The V segment lost 1 base and the J segment 2 bases; nucleotides outside the gene matches: 14. CDR3 nucleotide sequence: TGTGCCAGTAGTATAGTAGCGGGGACAGGGGCCATGCCCGGCAATCAGCCCCAGCATTTT. Translated, it gives CASSIVAGTGAMPGNQPQHF.

The V and J genes are TRBV29-1 and TRBJ2-7; 9 nucleotides agree with TRBD1. CDR3 length: 15 amino acids. Germline V gives CDR1 SQVTM, CDR2 ANQGSEA. The V and J ends lost 7 bases and 1 base, in that order; junction bases with no gene match: 11. CDR3 residues: CSATIRDRESYEQYF. CDR3 sequence (DNA): TGCAGCGCAACGATCCGGGACAGGGAGTCCTACGAGCAGTACTTC.

The rearrangement links TRBV11-3 to TRBJ1-1; no firm D call. The V end was cut by 5 bases, the J end by 3 bases, with 7 bases between. The CDR3 has 12 amino acids. The germline CDR1 and CDR2 sequences are SGHNT and YENEEA. The CDR3 region has the DNA TGTGCCAGCAGCCACGGTGACACTGAAGCTTTCTTT. Residues: CASSHGDTEAFF.

This clone showed up just a few times. The V gene is TRBV5-5, the J gene TRBJ1-4, with TRBD1 identical over 9 bases. J was trimmed by 5 bases and V by 2 bases; bases with no gene match: 4. Germline loops: CDR1 SGHKS, CDR2 YYEKEE (reference sequence). This CDR3 has 15 residues. CDR3 coding DNA: TGTGCCAGCAGCTTTTCCGGGACAGGGAATGAAAAACTGTTTTTT. Its translation is CASSFSGTGNEKLFF.

The J gene is TRBJ2-1, the V gene TRBV7-8; possibly TRBD2 for D (6 bases). The CDR3 consists of 16 residues. Germline V gene sequence: CDR1 SGHVS, CDR2 FQNEAQ. Trimming removed 2 bases at V and 0 bases at J, with 11 bases between. This CDR3 reads CASSLKLAVSYNEQFF. DNA of the CDR3: TGTGCCAGCAGCTTAAAATTAGCGGTCTCCTACAATGAGCAGTTCTTC.

The V gene is TRBV7-9, the J gene TRBJ1-4, with TRBD1 identical over 8 bases. This CDR3 is 16 amino acids long. Germline-derived CDR1 and CDR2 are SEHNR and FQNEAQ (reference sequence). Trimming at V came to 5 bases and at J to 8 bases, leaving 13 bases not matched to a gene. In DNA form, the CDR3 reads TGTGCCAGCAGCCCCCCAGGACAGGGTTTAAGGGAAAAACTGTTTTTT. Protein product: CASSPPGQGLREKLFF.

The chain joins TRBV2 to TRBJ1-1; D not resolved. Germline CDR1 and CDR2: SNHLY and FYNNEI. The CDR3 has 13 amino acids. V shed 5 bases and J shed 3 bases, with 10 bases lying between them. Written as DNA, the CDR3 is TGTGCCAGCAGTTGGGAGTGGGACACTGAAGCTTTCTTT. Its protein is CASSWEWDTEAFF.

The rearrangement joins TRBV28 to TRBJ1-2; no firm D call. The germline V gene has CDR1 MDHEN and CDR2 SYDVKM. This CDR3 has 15 amino acids. V lost 4 bases and J 0 bases, leaving 12 bases between the germline ends. Here the CDR3 DNA reads TGTGCCAGCAGTTCCATAACAGTAGCTAACTATGGCTACACCTTC. The encoded protein is CASSSITVANYGYTF.

This clone was recorded many times. The gene calls are TRBV6-4 and TRBJ2-1, with 8 bases lining up with TRBD2. The V and J ends lost 3 bases and 5 bases, in that order; junction bases with no gene match: 0. Per germline, CDR1 MRHNA and CDR2 SNTAGT. This CDR3 has 13 amino acids. The CDR3 DNA sequence: TGTGCCAGCAGTGAGCGGGAGGACAATGAGCAGTTCTTC. This encodes CASSEREDNEQFF.

For the CDR3, the DNA is TGCGCCAGCAGCTTGGCGTGGGGAAGAGGGGAAAAACTGTTTTTT. It is translated as CASSLAWGRGEKLFF. The gene calls are TRBV5-1 and TRBJ1-4; D gene uncertain. The germline V gene encodes CDR1 SGHRS and CDR2 YFSETQ. This CDR3 comprises 15 residues. Trimming left V 0 bases short and J 8 bases short, with 14 bases between.

CDR3 sequence (DNA): TGTGCCAGCAGCGTAGACGGCCAGGGGCAACTCGTAACCTTC. Its protein is CASSVDGQGQLVTF. The chain recombines TRBV9 with TRBJ1-2; possibly TRBD1 for D (6 bases). Germline V lookup: CDR1 SGDLS, CDR2 YYNGEE. Between the trimmed V and J ends, which lost 0 bases and 14 bases, there was a span of 20 bases. The CDR3 is made up of 14 amino acids.

The V gene is TRBV5-5, the J gene TRBJ1-2; unclear D gene. The V gene lost 0 bases and the J gene lost 1 base, with 10 bases spanning the gap. Germline loops: CDR1 SGHKS, CDR2 YYEKEE (reference sequence). The length of the CDR3 is 15 residues. CDR3 nucleotides: TGTGCCAGCAGCTTGGATCCCGGGAATAACTATGGCTACACCTTC. This encodes CASSLDPGNNYGYTF.

J is TRBJ2-2 and V is TRBV10-1; no reliable D call. V was trimmed by 6 bases and J by 2 bases, leaving 10 bases between them. Germline assignment: CDR1 WNHNN and CDR2 SYGVQD (reference sequence). The CDR3 extends over 14 amino acids. CDR3 residues: CASRVSRNTGELFF. The CDR3 DNA sequence: TGCGCCAGCAGGGTTTCCAGAAACACCGGGGAGCTGTTTTTT.

The chain employs TRBV10-3 and TRBJ1-5, with TRBD1 identical over 7 bases. With V trimmed by 5 bases and J by 1 base, 5 bases remained unmatched. CDR1 ENHRY and CDR2 SYGVKD come from the germline V gene. This CDR3 spans 15 amino acids. The CDR3 spells CAISPDRASNQPQHF. Written as DNA, the CDR3 is TGTGCCATCAGTCCTGACAGGGCCAGCAATCAGCCCCAGCATTTT.

The chain recombines TRBV9 with TRBJ1-1; TRBD1 aligns across 10 bases. The CDR3 has 17 amino acids. The germline gives CDR1 SGDLS, CDR2 YYNGEE. J lost 1 base, V lost 3 bases, and 9 bases had no gene match. The DNA for the CDR3 is TGTGCCAGCAGCGCTCGGGACAGGGGAAGGACGAACACTGAAGCTTTCTTT. Translating gives CASSARDRGRTNTEAFF.

This chain connects TRBV6-2 or TRBV6-3 to TRBJ1-2, with 8 nucleotides matching TRBD1. The CDR3 totals 19 residues. The V and J ends lost 3 bases and 0 bases, in that order; junction bases with no gene match: 15. Germline CDR1 is MNHEY and CDR2 is SVGEGT. The CDR3 is CASSYNFPGQVDSNYGYTF. The CDR3 DNA reads as TGTGCCAGCAGTTATAACTTTCCGGGACAGGTAGACTCTAACTATGGCTACACCTTC.

CDR3 coding DNA: TGTGCCAGCTCACCTTCCGGGACAGGGTATGGCTACACCTTC. The encoded protein is CASSPSGTGYGYTF. The chain couples TRBV18 to TRBJ1-2; TRBD1 matches 9 bases. Germline V gene sequence: CDR1 KGHSH, CDR2 LQKENI. This CDR3 spans 14 amino acids. V lost 3 bases and J lost 5; bases outside the gene matches: 4.